Listed here is a single T cell receptor (beta chain). This CDR3 spans 19 amino acids. After removal of 6 bases from V and 4 bases from J, the junction contained 19 bases not matched to a gene. Germline lookup yields CDR1 MDHEN and CDR2 SYDVKM. The data were taken from a study of control samples from healthy donors and cancer patients. Profiled with immunoSEQ multiplex PCR; TCRdb holds only in-frame clones, not every one. The sample yields 70,000 or so clones, approximately 87% seen once. This sequence originates from a man between 50 and 59 years old in good health. Source material: blood. V gene TRBV28 combines with J gene TRBJ2-5; 11 bases fit TRBD1. Here the CDR3 DNA reads TGTGCCAGCAGCCTAAGCCGCACCTCCGGGACAGGGGGGGGAGAGACCCAGTACTTC. It codes for CASSLSRTSGTGGGETQYF.